These 30 T cell receptor beta chains share one sample of origin, sequenced in a study of blood T cell repertoires in COVID-19. Here immunoSEQ multiplex PCR was the method, and the copy in TCRdb shows in-frame clones only, minus some. The top ten clones hold about 8.4% of a sample with over 150,000 clones, 88% of them seen once. The material sequenced was PBMCs or T cells enriched from blood (not recorded which). The origin of the receptors is a woman in her late teens or twenties who had recovered from COVID-19.

V is TRBV2 and J is TRBJ2-7; 8 bases are shared with TRBD1. J lost 4 bases, V lost 4 bases, and 6 bases had no gene match. The CDR3 is 14 amino acids. Germline CDR1 reads SNHLY; CDR2 reads FYNNEI. The CDR3 DNA sequence: TGTGCCAGCAGTGTCCAGGACAGGGAATACGAGCAGTACTTC. Protein: CASSVQDREYEQYF.

This chain connects TRBV5-1 to TRBJ2-2, with 12 positions matching TRBD2. This CDR3 is built from 18 residues. Germline assignment: CDR1 SGHRS and CDR2 YFSETQ. V gave up 4 bases and J gave up 2 bases; unmatched junction bases: 9. The CDR3 nucleotides are TGCGCCAGCAGCCTCTTACTAGCGGGAGGACTAAACACCGGGGAGCTGTTTTTT. Protein product: CASSLLLAGGLNTGELFF.

V is TRBV5-4 and J is TRBJ2-5, with D unresolved. V lost 1 base and J 4 bases, leaving 14 bases between the germline ends. The CDR3 is 15 residues long. Germline V lookup: CDR1 SGHNT, CDR2 YYREEE (reference sequence). The CDR3 DNA reads TGTGCCAGCAGCTTGACAGACAATCTGGGAGAGACCCAGTACTTC. Residues: CASSLTDNLGETQYF. The full variable domain, rest sourced from reference TRBV5-4 and TRBJ2-5, is ETGVTQSPTHLIKTRGQQVTLRCSSQSGHNTVSWYQQALGQGPQFIFQYYREEENGRGNFPPRFSGLQFPNYSSELNVNALELDDSALYLCASSLTDNLGETQYFGPGTRLLVL.

The CDR3 region has the DNA TGTGCCAGCAGTTCCGTTTATGGCTACACCTTC. This sequence encodes CASSSVYGYTF. The chain joins TRBV12-3 or TRBV12-4 to TRBJ1-2, with D uncertain. CDR3 length: 11 residues. The V end was cut by 4 bases, the J end by 5 bases, with 5 bases between.

The V gene is TRBV21-1, the J gene TRBJ1-4; the table calls TRBD1, which could not be checked here. TRBV21-1 is assigned pseudogene status. The CDR3 loop spans 14 amino acids. CDR3 amino acids: CASSKVNSGEKLFF. The CDR3 DNA reads TGTGCCAGCAGCAAAGTGAACAGTGGAGAAAAACTGTTTTTT.

The chain links TRBV10-2 to TRBJ1-2, with D perhaps matching TRBD1 (5 bases). The V end was cut by 3 bases, the J end by 4 bases, with 15 bases between. The CDR3 length is 15 residues. Germline loops: CDR1 WSHSY, CDR2 SAAADI. CDR3 coding DNA: TGCGCCAGCAGTGAAGCAGGGATGAGATCCTATGGCTACACCTTC. This encodes CASSEAGMRSYGYTF.

V gene TRBV10-3 combines with J gene TRBJ2-2; TRBD1 matches 7 bases. Losses at the gene ends were 10 bases for V and 0 bases for J; bases not matched to a gene: 5. Looked up from germline, CDR1 is ENHRY and CDR2 is SYGVKD. This CDR3 contains 14 residues. Here the CDR3 DNA reads TGTGCCACCAGGGGACAGACGAACACCGGGGAGCTGTTTTTT. Protein product: CATRGQTNTGELFF.

This clone was detected only once. This chain connects TRBV28 to TRBJ2-5; 7 bases line up with TRBD1. The CDR3 is 14 amino acids. V lost 7 bases to trimming and J lost 3 bases; unmatched junction nucleotides: 8. CDR1 MDHEN and CDR2 SYDVKM come from the germline V gene. The CDR3 region is CASKLTGVKETQYF. The DNA of the CDR3 is TGTGCCAGCAAACTTACAGGGGTGAAAGAGACCCAGTACTTC.

This clone is a singleton in its sample. V is TRBV24-1 and J is TRBJ2-2, with 8 bases lining up with TRBD1. J was trimmed by 5 bases and V by 3 bases; bases with no gene match: 1. Germline V gene data show CDR1 as KGHDR and CDR2 as SFDVKD. The CDR3 totals 14 residues. The CDR3 loop is CATSDRQGTGELFF. CDR3 DNA: TGTGCCACCAGTGATCGACAGGGGACCGGGGAGCTGTTTTTT.

The chain recombines TRBV19 with TRBJ2-7; TRBD2 matches at 7 bases. The CDR3 spans 15 residues. Trimming took 0 bases from V and 4 from J; bases not matched to a gene: 6. Germline CDR1 is LNHDA and CDR2 is SQIVND (reference sequence). CDR3 protein: CASSIERGGGYEQYF. CDR3 DNA: TGTGCCAGTAGTATAGAACGCGGGGGAGGATACGAGCAGTACTTC. Looking up the rest from reference TRBV19 and TRBJ2-7 gives the full variable domain: DGGITQSPKYLFRKEGQNVTLSCEQNLNHDAMYWYRQDPGQGLRLIYYSQIVNDFQKGDIAEGYSVSREKKESFPLTVTSAQKNPTAFYLCASSIERGGGYEQYFGPGTRLTVT.

The chain employs TRBV9 and TRBJ1-1; TRBD1 matches at 9 bases. Losses at the gene ends were 0 bases for V and 3 bases for J; bases not matched to a gene: 9. Germline CDR1 reads SGDLS; CDR2 reads YYNGEE. This CDR3 is built from 17 residues. The DNA for the CDR3 is TGTGCCAGCAGCGTAGGGTCGGGGACAGGGAGGGACACTGAAGCTTTCTTT. This encodes CASSVGSGTGRDTEAFF.

The chain employs TRBV14 and TRBJ2-1; TRBD2 matches at 9 bases. This CDR3 is built from 17 residues. Trimming cost V 3 bases and J 6 bases; bases outside gene matches: 12. Germline lookup yields CDR1 SGHDN and CDR2 FVKESK. CDR3 bases: TGTGCCAGCAGCCATAGAGCGGGAGGCCCCCTCGCCAATGAGCAGTTCTTC. Protein product: CASSHRAGGPLANEQFF.

The chain recombines TRBV4-3 with TRBJ2-7, with 8 bases fitting TRBD2. The CDR3 loop spans 15 amino acids. Germline assignment: CDR1 LGHNA and CDR2 YSLEER. The V segment lost 2 bases and the J segment 1 base; nucleotides outside the gene matches: 4. Here the CDR3 reads CASSQFGLASYEQYF. The CDR3 region has the DNA TGCGCCAGCAGCCAATTCGGACTAGCTTCCTACGAGCAGTACTTC.

V gene TRBV3-1 (or the pseudogene TRBV3-2) combines with J gene TRBJ2-1; D is unresolved. V dropped 2 bases and J dropped 0 bases, with 8 bases sitting between them. Per the germline V gene, CDR1 is LGHDT and CDR2 is YNNKEL (reference sequence). There are 15 residues in the CDR3. CDR3 bases: TGTGCCAGCAGCCAATCTTTGAGCTCCTACAATGAGCAGTTCTTC. It specifies CASSQSLSSYNEQFF.

The chain is built from TRBV30 and TRBJ2-2; 12 nucleotides match TRBD2. Trimming at V came to 1 base and at J to 5 bases, leaving 2 bases not matched to a gene. The CDR3 extends over 15 amino acids. Germline values: CDR1 GTSNPN, CDR2 SVGIG (reference sequence). CDR3 protein: CAWSGLAGETGELFF. The CDR3 DNA reads TGTGCCTGGAGTGGACTAGCGGGAGAAACCGGGGAGCTGTTTTTT.

J is TRBJ2-7 and V is TRBV7-6, with TRBD2 matching 11 bases. The ends lost 4 bases at V and 7 bases at J; junction bases unmatched: 9. The CDR3 contains 15 residues. In germline, CDR1 is SGHVS, CDR2 FNYEAQ. CDR3: CASSSGTSGVREQYF. The CDR3 DNA sequence: TGTGCCAGCAGCTCCGGGACTAGCGGAGTTAGGGAGCAGTACTTC.

This clone has just a few counts. For the CDR3, the DNA is TGTGCCAGCAGTGAAATAAGCAGCGGGAGGGTAGGATCGGATGAGCAGTTCTTC. It specifies CASSEISSGRVGSDEQFF. This chain uses TRBV6-1 with TRBJ2-1; TRBD2 aligns across 10 bases. The CDR3 extends over 18 amino acids. CDR1 is MNHNS and CDR2 is SASEGT in the germline V gene. Trimming took 2 bases from V and 8 from J; bases not matched to a gene: 15.

This clone was seen only once. The chain is built from TRBV29-1 and TRBJ1-2; D unresolved. The CDR3 runs to 12 residues. Trimming cost V 6 bases and J 6 bases, with 14 bases left between them. CDR1 and CDR2 (germline): SQVTM, ANQGSEA. CDR3 sequence reads: CSVLQASDGYTF. The DNA of the CDR3 is TGCAGCGTCCTTCAGGCGTCGGATGGCTACACCTTC.

A word on this clone: Additional DNA sequences in this sample encode the identical CDR3. The chain carries TRBV20-1 and TRBJ1-2; D is uncertain. The V end was cut by 3 bases, the J end by 0 bases, with 8 bases between. Germline CDR1 is DFQATT and CDR2 is SNEGSKA (reference sequence). The CDR3 is 13 residues long. The CDR3 DNA is TGCAGTGCTAGTCCTACGGCTAACTATGGCTACACCTTC. This encodes CSASPTANYGYTF.

The rearrangement links TRBV28 to TRBJ1-1, with D hard to call. CDR1 and CDR2 from the germline V gene are MDHEN and SYDVKM. V was pared by 7 bases and J by 4 bases, with 22 bases between. The CDR3 loop spans 16 amino acids. As DNA, the CDR3 is TGTGCCAGCACCCCTCCCACCGGGGAGGGTACCACTGAAGCTTTCTTT. It codes for CASTPPTGEGTTEAFF.

The sample holds one count of this clone. The V gene is TRBV10-3, the J gene TRBJ1-1; 8 bases match TRBD1. Germline values: CDR1 ENHRY, CDR2 SYGVKD. The CDR3 runs to 16 residues. V lost 2 bases, J lost 4 bases, and 9 bases stayed unmatched. The CDR3: CAISETQTGGGTEAFF. The CDR3 coding sequence is TGTGCCATCAGTGAGACTCAAACAGGGGGGGGCACTGAAGCTTTCTTT.

The chain recombines TRBV6-9 with TRBJ2-2; 10 bases align to TRBD1. The CDR3 consists of 15 residues. J was trimmed by 7 bases and V by 7 bases; bases with no gene match: 9. Germline V gene data show CDR1 as MNHGY and CDR2 as SVAAGI. CDR3 nucleotide sequence: TGTGCCAGCAAATTGACAGGGGGCGGGAGCGGGGAGCTGTTTTTT. Translation gives CASKLTGGGSGELFF.

The gene calls are TRBV6-5 and TRBJ2-7, with a possible D match to TRBD1 (7 bases). V dropped 4 bases and J dropped 2 bases, with 9 bases sitting between them. Germline CDR1 and CDR2: MNHEY and SVGAGI. This CDR3 has 13 residues. CDR3 bases: TGTGCCAGCAGTTCCAGGGGGGCCTACGAGCAGTACTTC. Translation: CASSSRGAYEQYF.

The rearrangement uses TRBV3-1 (or the pseudogene TRBV3-2) and TRBJ1-1; no clear D. CDR3 size: 13 residues. Germline V gives CDR1 LGHDT, CDR2 YNNKEL (reference sequence). V shed 1 base and J shed 5 bases, with 8 bases lying between them. The CDR3, as DNA: TGTGCCAGCAGCCAAGTTGGCGGGACTGAAGCTTTCTTT. This encodes CASSQVGGTEAFF.

V and J are TRBV27 and TRBJ2-1; 8 bases are shared with TRBD2. The CDR3 sequence is 17 residues long. Germline assignment: CDR1 MNHEY and CDR2 SMNVEV (reference sequence). Trimming at V came to 6 bases and at J to 2 bases, leaving 12 bases not matched to a gene. CDR3 bases: TGTGCCAGCAGACAAGGCCAAGCGGGAGAGCCCTACAATGAGCAGTTCTTC. Its protein is CASRQGQAGEPYNEQFF.

V usage is TRBV20-1 and J usage is TRBJ2-2, with TRBD2 matching over 9 bases. The CDR3 has 14 residues. J was trimmed by 1 base and V by 3 bases; bases with no gene match: 0. Germline loops: CDR1 DFQATT, CDR2 SNEGSKA (reference sequence). The CDR3: CSASSGGNTGELFF. The CDR3 region has the DNA TGCAGTGCTAGTAGCGGGGGGAACACCGGGGAGCTGTTTTTT.

This clone was detected once. Within the sample, other DNA sequences also encode this same CDR3. The chain carries TRBV4-1 and TRBJ2-7; D is perhaps TRBD2 (5 bases). V shed 2 bases and J shed 1 base, with 9 bases lying between them. The V gene's germline CDR1 is MGHRA and CDR2 YSYEKL. The CDR3 sequence is 14 residues long. The CDR3 nucleotides read TGCGCCAGCAGCCAATCGCCGGGGTCCTACGAGCAGTACTTC. It codes for CASSQSPGSYEQYF.

With regard to this clone: The limits of the CDR3 on the DNA are not certain, so only TCRdb's listed CDR3 is given. The J gene is TRBJ1-1, the V gene TRBV11-3; TRBD1 is the table's D call, not checked against the DNA. The germline gives CDR1 SGHNT, CDR2 YENEEA. 13 amino acids form the CDR3, both terminal residues included. Here the CDR3 reads CASSLEWGAGIFF.

The chain is built from TRBV5-1 and TRBJ2-3; no firm D call. Trimming took off 3 bases at V and 3 bases at J, with 2 bases between the two ends. The CDR3 sequence is 11 residues long. In germline, CDR1 is SGHRS, CDR2 YFSETQ. CDR3 DNA: TGCGCCAGCAGCTCAACAGATACGCAGTATTTT. This translates into CASSSTDTQYF.

V usage is TRBV7-3 and J usage is TRBJ2-2; 8 nucleotides agree with TRBD1. The V gene's germline CDR1 is SGHTA and CDR2 FQGTGA. CDR3 size: 15 residues. With V trimmed by 5 bases and J by 5 bases, 7 bases remained unmatched. CDR3 residues: CASSIQGAGTGELFF. CDR3 in DNA: TGTGCCAGCAGCATCCAGGGGGCGGGGACCGGGGAGCTGTTTTTT.